This T cell receptor beta chain was identified during a study of T cell repertoires in cytomegalovirus infection (dated by TCRdb to the late 2010s). As for the study more broadly: Recently identified HLA-C-restricted CMV epitopes, whose presentation resists viral immunomodulation, were targeted by peptide stimulations together with well-studied HLA-B-restricted epitopes. Donor HLA type was relevant to the analysis, as public TCR beta signatures indicated carriage of CMV infection together with the matching HLA type.

This specimen's treatment or condition label, interpreted: in vitro stimulation with specific CMV peptide epitopes to enrich CMV-specific T cells. On this clonotype: Its antigen is unknown. Base qualities are not at hand, and no much larger clone is one base apart.

The sequencing machine was an Illumina HiSeq 1500. The public reads were quality trimmed at Q25 with fastp and then assembled into clones with MiXCR by TCRdb, keeping productive beta chains. Here each entry gathers all rows of one CDR3 protein and keeps the most common genes and DNA. A total of some 800,000 distinct CDR3 sequences appear in this sample, about 28% of them only once. The top ten constitute around 13% of the sample. V is reduced by 5 bases and J by 5 bases, leaving a spacing of 9 bases between them. CDR1 and CDR2, per the germline V gene, are SGHVS and FNYEAQ. Measured from the cysteine to the phenylalanine, the CDR3 is 12 residues long. Left in the record is the CDR3 DNA by itself, 36 bases read in frame from the first base. Overall results and qualifications from the work: The ex vivo response was dominated by HLA-C-restricted CMV-specific TCR beta clonotypes, which also provided the single most frequent clonotype in two of eight donors. Carriers of CMV infection plus the relevant HLA type were discriminated by the cumulative frequency of public TCR beta family members in the study cohort and in an independent approximately 340-donor cohort.

This chain joins TRBV7-6 to TRBJ1-1; the D gene remains uncertain. This TCR was sampled from a human donor in good health (CMV status not recorded). Some clones in this sample may be carry-over from other donors' samples. Material: cultured CD8+ T cells from PBMCs, obtained from culture after CMV antigen stimulation. At the DNA level, the sequence is TGTGCCAGCAGCAATCGAAGGACTGAAGCTTTCTTT. It encodes CASSNRRTEAFF.